The clone carrying this T cell receptor beta chain occurred many times. This record comes from a study of T cells in Graves' hyperthyroidism and ophthalmopathy. What was amplified from RNA transcripts were TCR beta CDR3 regions. TCR CDR3 regions were first amplified by RT-PCR with HTBI primers. TCRdb passed the multiplex PCR reads through MiXCR, listing each CDR3 protein once. The sample gives about 720,000 distinct CDR3 sequences, about 19% of which show up once; 16% is in the top ten. With 6 bases removed from V and 0 bases from J, the gap between germline ends came to 9 bases. The CDR3 has 15 amino acids. Germline V gene data show CDR1 as SNHLY and CDR2 as FYNNEI.

The specimen sequenced was blood. The origin of this receptor is a woman aged 45-59 years with Graves' hyperthyroidism that later progressed to Graves' ophthalmopathy. The chain has TRBV2 and TRBJ1-6; no clear D gene. As DNA, the CDR3 is TGTGCCAGCAGAGGAGGGAGCTCCTATAATTCACCCCTCCACTTT. Translating gives CASRGGSSYNSPLHF.